The entry that follows covers one T cell receptor (beta chain) sequence. The clone's antigen remains unknown. No base quality information exists; no much larger clone differs at one position. This specimen belongs to a study of T cell responses to AZD1222 COVID-19 vaccine (TCRdb year 2021). Background for the entire study: Because spike-specific TCR depth and breadth did not differ between the two schedules, AZD1222 recipients who got a second dose at roughly 4 weeks were pooled with those who got a second dose at roughly 12 weeks. A total of over 230 trial participants underwent TCR sequencing, of whom about 200 had received two doses of AZD1222 and 26 had received two doses of the MenACWY control vaccine. Trial participants were enrolled by age into 18-55, 56-69 and 70-plus year subgroups, with roughly 150, 30 and 60 TCR-sequenced participants respectively.

The CDR3 regions of human TCRbeta chains were analyzed by immunosequencing. As for the original processing: TCRs in the repertoires were compared against a reference library of SARS-CoV-2-specific TCRs that had been generated with the MIRA antigen-specificity platform. Breadth was defined as the fraction of unique TCRs that were SARS-CoV-2-associated. Depth was defined as the fraction of total T cells that were SARS-CoV-2-associated. Using the MIRA data, each spike-specific TCR was mapped to the spike region that the TCR reacts to and placed in a CD4 or CD8 class. Log10-transformed breadth and depth values were compared by one-way ANOVA with Sidak's multiple comparisons tests. Entries here come from immuneACCESS through TCRdb and include only in-frame sequences with V and J called. Some clones fail to appear in such tables; in the studies checked, an unresolved V gene covers under half of the shortfall, and the cause of the remainder is unknown. The V and J calls and clone size are taken from that table; D and trimming were inferred from the DNA. For this sample there are approximately 90,000 clones; 88% appear just once. The ten largest clones capture around 15% of the sample.

CDR1 and CDR2 (SEHNR, FQNEAQ) derive from the germline V gene (reference sequence). V is reduced by 1 base and J by 6 bases, leaving a spacing of 13 bases between them. Reading from cysteine to phenylalanine, the CDR3 counts 15 amino acids. Only the CDR3 DNA is retained, 45 bases long and in frame from the first base. Paper-wide results and their limitations: Most participants were white British and females outnumbered males, and the authors suggested that clonal diversity may have been underestimated. After two AZD1222 doses, both the breadth and the depth of spike-specific TCRs were significantly higher than at day 0 and than in MenACWY recipients. Conclusions about previously exposed vaccinees were limited because only six AZD1222 recipients were SARS-CoV-2 seropositive at baseline. Because no day 14 peak-response samples were available, the repertoires could be characterized only after the peak T cell response. CD4 TCRs associated with the vaccine covered the entire spike protein, and the dominant responses were in regions 160-218 and 743-854. The 56-69-year group was small, and its depth increase did not reach significance, likely because of low power. Epitopes outside the regions mutated in the B.1.351 and B.1.1.7 variants were reportedly recognized by nearly half of the unique spike-specific TCRs.

Per the publication, the time point label means: baseline before first vaccination. Samples from vaccinated people were obtained from the UK trials COV001 and COV002, which included a single-blind randomized controlled phase 2/3 trial of AZD1222 (ChAdOx1 nCoV-19) in healthy adults. For TCRbeta chain sequencing, PBMC samples from trial participants were taken at day 0 and at day 28 after the second dose. The sequence joins TRBV7-9 to TRBJ2-1; a weak D assignment points to TRBD2 (5 bases agree). The TCR originated in an adult in good health. This material consisted of peripheral blood, taken on day 0 of AZD1222 vaccination. The sequenced DNA: TGTGCCAGCAGCTTAGGGTCCGCCGGGGTCAATGAGCAGTTCTTC. Its translation is CASSLGSAGVNEQFF.